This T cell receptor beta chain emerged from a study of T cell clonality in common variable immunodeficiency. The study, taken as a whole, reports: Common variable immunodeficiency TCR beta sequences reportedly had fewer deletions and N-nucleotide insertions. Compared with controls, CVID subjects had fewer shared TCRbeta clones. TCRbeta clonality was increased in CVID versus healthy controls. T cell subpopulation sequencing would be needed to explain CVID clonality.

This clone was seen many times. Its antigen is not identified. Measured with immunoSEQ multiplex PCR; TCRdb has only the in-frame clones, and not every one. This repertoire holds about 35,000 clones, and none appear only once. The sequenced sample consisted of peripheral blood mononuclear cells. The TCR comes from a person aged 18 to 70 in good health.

Incomplete CDR3 DNA: TGCAGTGCTAGAGAGCTACAGGGTCCCGGGGAG. Amino acid sequence: CSARELQGPGE. The complete CDR3 reads CSARELQGPGELFF. The chain couples TRBV20-1 to TRBJ2-2; weak D call: TRBD1 (6 bases). Coverage ceases 3 residues before the CDR3 finishes, and the germline J gene fills in the end. V dropped 0 bases and J dropped 6 bases, with 11 bases sitting between them. This CDR3 is 14 amino acids long. Germline V gene sequence: CDR1 DFQATT, CDR2 SNEGSKA (reference sequence).